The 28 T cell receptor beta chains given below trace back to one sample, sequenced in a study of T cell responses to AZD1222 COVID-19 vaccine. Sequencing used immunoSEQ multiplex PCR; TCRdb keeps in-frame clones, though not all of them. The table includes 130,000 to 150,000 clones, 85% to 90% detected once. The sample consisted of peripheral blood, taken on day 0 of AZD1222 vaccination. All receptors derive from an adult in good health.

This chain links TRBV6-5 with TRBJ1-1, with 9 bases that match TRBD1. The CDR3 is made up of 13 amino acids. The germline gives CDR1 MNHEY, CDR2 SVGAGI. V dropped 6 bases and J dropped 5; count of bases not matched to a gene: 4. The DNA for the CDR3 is TGTGCCAGCAGAGGACAGGGGAAGACTGAAGCTTTCTTT. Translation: CASRGQGKTEAFF.

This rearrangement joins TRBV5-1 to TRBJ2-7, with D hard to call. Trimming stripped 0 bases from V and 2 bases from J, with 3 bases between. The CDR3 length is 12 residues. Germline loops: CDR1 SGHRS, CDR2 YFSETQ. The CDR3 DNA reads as TGCGCCAGCAGCTTGGTGCCCTACGAGCAGTACTTC. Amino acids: CASSLVPYEQYF.

In nucleotides, the CDR3 is TGTGCCAGCAGCTTAAATTCCAGGCTGAACACTGAAGCTTTCTTT. Residues: CASSLNSRLNTEAFF. V is TRBV11-3 and J is TRBJ1-1; D gene uncertain. The ends were cut back, 2 bases at V and 0 bases at J, with 10 bases in the middle. The CDR3 is 15 residues long. Germline V CDR1 and CDR2: SGHNT, YENEEA. Drawing the rest from reference TRBV11-3 and TRBJ1-1, the complete variable domain is EAGVVQSPRYKIIEKKQPVAFWCNPISGHNTLYWYLQNLGQGPELLIRYENEEAVDDSQLPKDRFSAERLKGVDSTLKIQPAELGDSAVYLCASSLNSRLNTEAFFGQGTRLTVV.

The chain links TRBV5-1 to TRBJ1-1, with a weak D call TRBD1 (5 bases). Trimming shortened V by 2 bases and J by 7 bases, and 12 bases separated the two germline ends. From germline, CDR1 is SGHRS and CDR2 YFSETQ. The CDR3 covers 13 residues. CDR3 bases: TGCGCCAGCAGCTTCCAGACGGGGCTTGAAGCTTTCTTT. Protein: CASSFQTGLEAFF.

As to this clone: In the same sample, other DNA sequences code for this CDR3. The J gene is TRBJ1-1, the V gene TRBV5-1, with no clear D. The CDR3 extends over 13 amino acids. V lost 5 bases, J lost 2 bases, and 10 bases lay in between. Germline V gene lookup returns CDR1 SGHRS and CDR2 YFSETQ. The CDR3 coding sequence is TGCGCCAGCAGTTTCACACCTAACACTGAAGCTTTCTTT. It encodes CASSFTPNTEAFF. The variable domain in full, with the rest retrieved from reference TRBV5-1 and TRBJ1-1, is KAGVTQTPRYLIKTRGQQVTLSCSPISGHRSVSWYQQTPGQGLQFLFEYFSETQRNKGNFPGRFSGRQFSNSRSEMNVSTLELGDSALYLCASSFTPNTEAFFGQGTRLTVV.

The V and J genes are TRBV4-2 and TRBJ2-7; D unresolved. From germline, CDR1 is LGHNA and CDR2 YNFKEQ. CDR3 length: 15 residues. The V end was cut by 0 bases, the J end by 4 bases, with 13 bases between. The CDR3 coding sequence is TGTGCCAGCAGCCAAGAGTCCGCTAGTTGGTACGAGCAGTACTTC. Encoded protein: CASSQESASWYEQYF.

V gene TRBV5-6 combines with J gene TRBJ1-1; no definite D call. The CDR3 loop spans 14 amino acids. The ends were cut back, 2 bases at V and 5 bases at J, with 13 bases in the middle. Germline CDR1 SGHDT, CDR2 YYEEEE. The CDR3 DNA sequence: TGTGCCAGCAGCTTCTTTGCGGTTTCGACTGAAGCTTTCTTT. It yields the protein CASSFFAVSTEAFF. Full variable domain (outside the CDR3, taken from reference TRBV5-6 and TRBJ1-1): DAGVTQSPTHLIKTRGQQVTLRCSPKSGHDTVSWYQQALGQGPQFIFQYYEEEERQRGNFPDRFSGHQFPNYSSELNVNALLLGDSALYLCASSFFAVSTEAFFGQGTRLTVV.

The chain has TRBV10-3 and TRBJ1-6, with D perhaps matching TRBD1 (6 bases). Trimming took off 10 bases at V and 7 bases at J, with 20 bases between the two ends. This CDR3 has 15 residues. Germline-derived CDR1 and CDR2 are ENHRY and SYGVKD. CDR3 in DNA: TGTGCCAGCAAAACCACGGGGGCGGACAATTCACCCCTCCACTTT. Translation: CASKTTGADNSPLHF.

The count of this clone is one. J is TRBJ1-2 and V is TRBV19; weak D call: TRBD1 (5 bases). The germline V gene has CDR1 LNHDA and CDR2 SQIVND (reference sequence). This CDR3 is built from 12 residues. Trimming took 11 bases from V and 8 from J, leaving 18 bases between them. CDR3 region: CASRWGGGGYTF. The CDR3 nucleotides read TGTGCCTCCCGCTGGGGGGGAGGCGGCTACACCTTC.

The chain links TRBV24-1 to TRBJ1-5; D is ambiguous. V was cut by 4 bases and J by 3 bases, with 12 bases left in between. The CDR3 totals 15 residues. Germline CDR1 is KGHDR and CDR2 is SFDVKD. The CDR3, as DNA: TGTGCCACCAGTGACGCGGGGATTTCCAATCAGCCCCAGCATTTT. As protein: CATSDAGISNQPQHF.

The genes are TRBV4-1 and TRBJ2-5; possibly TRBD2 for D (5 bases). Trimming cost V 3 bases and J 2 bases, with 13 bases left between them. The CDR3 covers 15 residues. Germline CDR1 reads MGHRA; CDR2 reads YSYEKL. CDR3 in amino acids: CASSHFGGWQETQYF. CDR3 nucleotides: TGCGCCAGCAGCCACTTTGGCGGGTGGCAAGAGACCCAGTACTTC.

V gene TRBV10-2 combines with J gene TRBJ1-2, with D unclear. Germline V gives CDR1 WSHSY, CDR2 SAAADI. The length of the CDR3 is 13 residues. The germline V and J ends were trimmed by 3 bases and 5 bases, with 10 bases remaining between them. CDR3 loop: CASSDGIKYGYTF. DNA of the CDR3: TGCGCCAGCAGTGACGGGATCAAGTATGGCTACACCTTC.

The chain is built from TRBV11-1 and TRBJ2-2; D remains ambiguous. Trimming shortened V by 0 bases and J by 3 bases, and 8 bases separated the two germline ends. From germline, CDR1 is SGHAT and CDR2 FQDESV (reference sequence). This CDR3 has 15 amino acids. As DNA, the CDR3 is TGTGCCAGCAGCTTAGCTCTGGAATACACCGGGGAGCTGTTTTTT. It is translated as CASSLALEYTGELFF.

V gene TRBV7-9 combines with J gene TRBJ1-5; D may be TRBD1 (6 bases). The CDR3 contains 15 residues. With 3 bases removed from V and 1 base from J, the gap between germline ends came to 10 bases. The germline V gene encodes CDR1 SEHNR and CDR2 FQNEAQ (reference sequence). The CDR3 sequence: CASSLGGGSNQPQHF. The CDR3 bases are TGTGCCAGCAGCTTGGGAGGGGGGAGCAATCAGCCCCAGCATTTT. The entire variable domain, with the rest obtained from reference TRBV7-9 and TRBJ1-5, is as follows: DTGVSQNPRHKITKRGQNVTFRCDPISEHNRLYWYRQTLGQGPEFLTYFQNEAQLEKSRLLSDRFSAERPKGSFSTLEIQRTEQGDSAMYLCASSLGGGSNQPQHFGDGTRLSIL.

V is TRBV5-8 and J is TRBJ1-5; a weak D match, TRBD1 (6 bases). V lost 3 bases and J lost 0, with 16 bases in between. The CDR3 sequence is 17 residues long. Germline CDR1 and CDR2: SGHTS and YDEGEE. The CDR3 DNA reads TGTGCCAGCAGCTGGGACGGACAGCTTTATAGCAATCAGCCCCAGCATTTT. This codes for CASSWDGQLYSNQPQHF.

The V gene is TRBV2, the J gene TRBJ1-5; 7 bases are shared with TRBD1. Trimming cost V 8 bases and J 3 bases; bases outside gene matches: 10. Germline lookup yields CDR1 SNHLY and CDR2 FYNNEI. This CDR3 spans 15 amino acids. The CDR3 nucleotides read TGTGCCAGCCAACCCCGGGACAGCCACAATCAGCCCCAGCATTTT. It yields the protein CASQPRDSHNQPQHF. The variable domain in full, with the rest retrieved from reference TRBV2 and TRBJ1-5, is EPEVTQTPSHQVTQMGQEVILRCVPISNHLYFYWYRQILGQKVEFLVSFYNNEISEKSEIFDDQFSVERPDGSNFTLKIRSTKLEDSAMYFCASQPRDSHNQPQHFGDGTRLSIL.

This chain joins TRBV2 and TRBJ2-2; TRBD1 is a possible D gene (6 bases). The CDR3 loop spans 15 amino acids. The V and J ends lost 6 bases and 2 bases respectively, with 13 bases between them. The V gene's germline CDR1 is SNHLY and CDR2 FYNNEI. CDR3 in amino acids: CASRETGQNTGELFF. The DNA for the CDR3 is TGTGCCAGCAGGGAGACGGGACAAAACACCGGGGAGCTGTTTTTT.

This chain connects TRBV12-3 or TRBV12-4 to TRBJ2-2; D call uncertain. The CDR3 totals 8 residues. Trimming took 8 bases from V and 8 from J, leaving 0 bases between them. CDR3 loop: CASGELFF. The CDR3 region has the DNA TGTGCCAGCGGGGAGCTGTTTTTT.

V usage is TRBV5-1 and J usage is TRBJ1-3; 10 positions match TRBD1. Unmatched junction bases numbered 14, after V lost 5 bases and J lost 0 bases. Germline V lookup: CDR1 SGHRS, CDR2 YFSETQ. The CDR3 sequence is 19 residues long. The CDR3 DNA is TGCGCCAGCAGTCGACGACAGGGGGCCATATCGACCTCTGGAAACACCATATATTTT. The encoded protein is CASSRRQGAISTSGNTIYF.

CDR3 DNA: TGCGCCAGCAGTCTCCAGGGAACGAATTCACCCCTCCACTTT. Its protein product is CASSLQGTNSPLHF. This chain links TRBV5-1 with TRBJ1-6, with D possibly matching TRBD1 (5 bases). Germline lookup yields CDR1 SGHRS and CDR2 YFSETQ. Trimming pared 5 bases from V and 7 bases from J, leaving 13 bases between. The length of the CDR3 is 14 residues.

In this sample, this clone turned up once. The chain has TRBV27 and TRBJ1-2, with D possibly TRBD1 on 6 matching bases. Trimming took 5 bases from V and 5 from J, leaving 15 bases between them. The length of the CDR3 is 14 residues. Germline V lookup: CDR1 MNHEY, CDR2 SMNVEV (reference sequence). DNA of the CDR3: TGTGCCAGCAGTAGGACAGCTGCAGGGTATGGCTACACCTTC. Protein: CASSRTAAGYGYTF.

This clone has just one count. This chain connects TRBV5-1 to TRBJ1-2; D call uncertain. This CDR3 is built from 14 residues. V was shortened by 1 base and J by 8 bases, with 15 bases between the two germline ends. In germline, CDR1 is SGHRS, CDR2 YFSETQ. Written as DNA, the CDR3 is TGCGCCAGCAGCTTGAGCAGTGGGGAGATAGGCTACACCTTC. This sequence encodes CASSLSSGEIGYTF.

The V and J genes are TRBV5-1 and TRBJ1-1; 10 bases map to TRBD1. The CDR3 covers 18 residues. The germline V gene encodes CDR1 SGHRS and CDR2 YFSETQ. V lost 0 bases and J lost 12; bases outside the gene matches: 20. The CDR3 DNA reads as TGCGCCAGCAGCTTGGGTTTTTCCGGACAGGGGGGACGTCTGGTAACTTTCTTT. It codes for CASSLGFSGQGGRLVTFF.

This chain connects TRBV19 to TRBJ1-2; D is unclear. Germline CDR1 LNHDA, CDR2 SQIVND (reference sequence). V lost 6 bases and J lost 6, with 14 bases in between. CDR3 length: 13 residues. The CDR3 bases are TGTGCCAGTAGGTATTCCGGGTACGATGGCTACACCTTC. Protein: CASRYSGYDGYTF. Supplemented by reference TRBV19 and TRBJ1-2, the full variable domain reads DGGITQSPKYLFRKEGQNVTLSCEQNLNHDAMYWYRQDPGQGLRLIYYSQIVNDFQKGDIAEGYSVSREKKESFPLTVTSAQKNPTAFYLCASRYSGYDGYTFGSGTRLTVV.

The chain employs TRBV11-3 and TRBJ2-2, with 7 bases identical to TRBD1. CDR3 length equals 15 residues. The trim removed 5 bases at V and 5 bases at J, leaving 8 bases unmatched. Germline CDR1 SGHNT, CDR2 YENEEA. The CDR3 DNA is TGTGCCAGCAGCAGACAGGGCCTCGGTACCGGGGAGCTGTTTTTT. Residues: CASSRQGLGTGELFF.

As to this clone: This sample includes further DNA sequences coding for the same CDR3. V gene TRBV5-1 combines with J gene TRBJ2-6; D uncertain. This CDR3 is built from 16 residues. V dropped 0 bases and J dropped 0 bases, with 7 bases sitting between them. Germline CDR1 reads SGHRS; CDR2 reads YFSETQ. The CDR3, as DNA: TGCGCCAGCAGCTTGGCCGGAAGCTCTGGGGCCAACGTCCTGACTTTC. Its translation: CASSLAGSSGANVLTF. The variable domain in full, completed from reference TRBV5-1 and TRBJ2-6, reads KAGVTQTPRYLIKTRGQQVTLSCSPISGHRSVSWYQQTPGQGLQFLFEYFSETQRNKGNFPGRFSGRQFSNSRSEMNVSTLELGDSALYLCASSLAGSSGANVLTFGAGSRLTVL.

In DNA form, the CDR3 reads TGTGCCAGCAGTTACCTGAATAGCAATCAGCCCCAGCATTTT. It yields the protein CASSYLNSNQPQHF. The rearrangement joins TRBV6-2 or TRBV6-3 to TRBJ1-5; D is uncertain. Germline CDR1 and CDR2: MNHEY and SVGEGT. V was shortened by 2 bases and J by 0 bases, with 5 bases between the two germline ends. The CDR3 runs 14 residues.

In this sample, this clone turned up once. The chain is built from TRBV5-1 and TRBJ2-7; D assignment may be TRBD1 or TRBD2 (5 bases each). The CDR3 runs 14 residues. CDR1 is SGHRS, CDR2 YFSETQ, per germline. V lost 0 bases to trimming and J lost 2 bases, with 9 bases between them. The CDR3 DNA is TGCGCCAGCAGCTTGGGGGGGAACGCCTACGAGCAGTACTTC. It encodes CASSLGGNAYEQYF.